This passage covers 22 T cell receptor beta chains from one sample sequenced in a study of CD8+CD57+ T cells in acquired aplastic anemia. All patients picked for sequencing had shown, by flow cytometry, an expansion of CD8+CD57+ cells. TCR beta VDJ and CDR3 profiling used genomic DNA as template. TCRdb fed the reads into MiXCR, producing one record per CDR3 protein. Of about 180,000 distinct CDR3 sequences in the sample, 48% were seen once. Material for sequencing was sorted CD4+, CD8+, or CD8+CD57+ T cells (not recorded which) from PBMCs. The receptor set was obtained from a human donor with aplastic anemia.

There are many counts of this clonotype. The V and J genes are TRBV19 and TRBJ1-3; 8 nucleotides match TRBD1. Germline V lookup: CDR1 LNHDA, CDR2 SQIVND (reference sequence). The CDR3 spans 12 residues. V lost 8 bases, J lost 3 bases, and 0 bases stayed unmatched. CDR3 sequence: CASGQGGNTIYF. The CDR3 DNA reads TGTGCCAGTGGACAGGGTGGAAACACCATATATTTT.

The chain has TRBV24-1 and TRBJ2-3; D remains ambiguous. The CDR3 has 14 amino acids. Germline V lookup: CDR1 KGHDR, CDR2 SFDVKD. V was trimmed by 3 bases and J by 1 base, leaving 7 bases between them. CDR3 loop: CATSDAVGTDTQYF. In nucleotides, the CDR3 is TGTGCCACCAGTGATGCCGTCGGCACAGATACGCAGTATTTT.

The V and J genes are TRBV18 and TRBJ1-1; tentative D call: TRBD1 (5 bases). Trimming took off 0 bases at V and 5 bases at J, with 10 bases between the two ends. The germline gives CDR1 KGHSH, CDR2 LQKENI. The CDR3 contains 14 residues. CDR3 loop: CASSPPLGETEAFF. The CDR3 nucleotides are TGTGCCAGCTCACCACCGTTGGGGGAAACTGAAGCTTTCTTT.

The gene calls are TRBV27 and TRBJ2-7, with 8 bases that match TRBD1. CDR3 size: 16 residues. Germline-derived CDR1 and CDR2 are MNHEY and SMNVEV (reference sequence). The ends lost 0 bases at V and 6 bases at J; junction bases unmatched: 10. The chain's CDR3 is CASSLSTGEKSGEQYF. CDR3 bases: TGTGCCAGCAGTTTATCGACAGGGGAGAAATCGGGCGAGCAGTACTTC.

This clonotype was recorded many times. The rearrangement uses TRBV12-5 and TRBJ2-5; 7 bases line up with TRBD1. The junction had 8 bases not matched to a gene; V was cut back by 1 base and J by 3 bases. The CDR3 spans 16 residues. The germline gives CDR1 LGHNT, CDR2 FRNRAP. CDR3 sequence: CASGLDLPGQKETQYF. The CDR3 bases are TGTGCTAGTGGTTTGGACCTACCGGGACAGAAAGAGACCCAGTACTTC.

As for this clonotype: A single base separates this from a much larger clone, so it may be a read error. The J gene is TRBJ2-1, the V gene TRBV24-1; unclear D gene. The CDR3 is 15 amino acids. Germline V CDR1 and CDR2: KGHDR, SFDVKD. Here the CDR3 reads CATSDSLDGYNEQSF. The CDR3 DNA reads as TGTGCCACCAGTGATTCCCTCGACGGATACAATGAGCAGTCCTTC.

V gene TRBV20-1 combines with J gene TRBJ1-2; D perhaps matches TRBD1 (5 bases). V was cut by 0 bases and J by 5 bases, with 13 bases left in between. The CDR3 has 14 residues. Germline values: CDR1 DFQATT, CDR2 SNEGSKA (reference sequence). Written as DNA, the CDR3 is TGCAGTGCTAGAGATCGGGAGGGGCTATATGGCTACACCTTC. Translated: CSARDREGLYGYTF.

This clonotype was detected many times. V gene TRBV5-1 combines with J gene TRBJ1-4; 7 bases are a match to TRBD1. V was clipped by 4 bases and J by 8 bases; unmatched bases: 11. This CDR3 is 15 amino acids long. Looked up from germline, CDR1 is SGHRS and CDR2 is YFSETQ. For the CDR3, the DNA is TGCGCCAGCAGCGGGACTACAGGGGTAATAGAAAAACTGTTTTTT. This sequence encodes CASSGTTGVIEKLFF.

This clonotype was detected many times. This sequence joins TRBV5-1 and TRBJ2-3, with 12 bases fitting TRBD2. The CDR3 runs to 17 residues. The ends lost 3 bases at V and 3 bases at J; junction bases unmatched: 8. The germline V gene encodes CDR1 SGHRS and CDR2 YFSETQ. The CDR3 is CASSWSTSGGGTDTQYF. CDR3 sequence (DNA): TGCGCCAGCAGCTGGTCGACTAGCGGGGGAGGGACAGATACGCAGTATTTT.

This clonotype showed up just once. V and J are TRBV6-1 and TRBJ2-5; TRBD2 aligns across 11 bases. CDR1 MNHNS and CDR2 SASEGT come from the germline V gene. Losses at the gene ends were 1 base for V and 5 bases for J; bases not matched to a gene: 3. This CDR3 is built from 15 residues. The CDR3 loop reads CASSEGASGRETQYF. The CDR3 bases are TGTGCCAGCAGTGAAGGGGCTAGCGGGAGGGAGACCCAGTACTTC.

CDR3 nucleotide sequence: TGTGCCAGCAGTGAATCCGACAGCCCCAATTCACCCCTCCACTTT. Residues: CASSESDSPNSPLHF. This chain connects TRBV25-1 to TRBJ1-6, with a tentative D call TRBD1 (5 bases). The germline V and J ends were trimmed by 1 base and 7 bases, with 11 bases remaining between them. The CDR3 is made up of 15 amino acids. CDR1 is MGHDK and CDR2 is SYGVNS in the germline V gene.

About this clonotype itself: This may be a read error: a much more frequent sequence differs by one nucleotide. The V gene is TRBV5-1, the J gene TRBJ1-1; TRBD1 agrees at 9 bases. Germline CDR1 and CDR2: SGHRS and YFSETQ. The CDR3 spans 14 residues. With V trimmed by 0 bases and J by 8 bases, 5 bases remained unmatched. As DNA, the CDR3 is TGCGCCAGCAGCTTGGCCCGGGACAGGGCCGAAGCTTTCTTT. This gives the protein CASSLARDRAEAFF.

CDR3 sequence: CASRQYGDQPQHF. For the CDR3, the DNA is TGTGCCAGCAGACAGTACGGTGACCAGCCCCAGCATTTT. The genes are TRBV2 and TRBJ1-5; no firm D call. With 6 bases removed from V and 7 bases from J, the gap between germline ends came to 13 bases. The germline V gene has CDR1 SNHLY and CDR2 FYNNEI. The CDR3 runs to 13 residues.

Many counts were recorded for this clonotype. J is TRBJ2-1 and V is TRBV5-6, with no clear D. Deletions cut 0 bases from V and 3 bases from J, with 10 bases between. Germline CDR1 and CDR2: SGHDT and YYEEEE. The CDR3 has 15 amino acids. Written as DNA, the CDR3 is TGTGCCAGCAGCTTGGGTACAGTCTTCTACAATGAGCAGTTCTTC. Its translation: CASSLGTVFYNEQFF.

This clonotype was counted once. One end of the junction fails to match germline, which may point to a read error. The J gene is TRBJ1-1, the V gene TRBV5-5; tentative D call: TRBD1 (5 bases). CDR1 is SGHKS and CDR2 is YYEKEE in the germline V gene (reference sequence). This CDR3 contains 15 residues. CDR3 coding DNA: TGCGCCAGCAGCTTGGTTTGGGGCACGAACACTGAAGCTTTCTTT. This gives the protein CASSLVWGTNTEAFF.

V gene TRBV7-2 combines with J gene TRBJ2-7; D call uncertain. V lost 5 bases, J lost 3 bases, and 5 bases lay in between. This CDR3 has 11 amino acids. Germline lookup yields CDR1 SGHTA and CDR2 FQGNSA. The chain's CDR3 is CASSPDYEQYF. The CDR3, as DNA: TGTGCCAGCAGCCCAGACTACGAGCAGTACTTC.

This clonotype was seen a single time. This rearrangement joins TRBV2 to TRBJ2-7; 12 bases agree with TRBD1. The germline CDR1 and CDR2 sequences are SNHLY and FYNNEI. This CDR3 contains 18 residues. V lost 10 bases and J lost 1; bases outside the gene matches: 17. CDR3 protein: CAILRDRGHTTRSYEQYF. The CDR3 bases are TGTGCCATTCTCCGGGACAGGGGGCATACCACCCGATCCTACGAGCAGTACTTC.

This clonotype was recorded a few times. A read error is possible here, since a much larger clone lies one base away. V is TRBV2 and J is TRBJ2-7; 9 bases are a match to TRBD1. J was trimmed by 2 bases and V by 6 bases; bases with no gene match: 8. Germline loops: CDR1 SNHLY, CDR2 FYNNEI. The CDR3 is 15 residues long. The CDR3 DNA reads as TGTGCCAGCAGCCCGGACAGGGGAGGAGCCTACGAGCAGTACTTC. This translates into CASSPDRGGAYEQYF.

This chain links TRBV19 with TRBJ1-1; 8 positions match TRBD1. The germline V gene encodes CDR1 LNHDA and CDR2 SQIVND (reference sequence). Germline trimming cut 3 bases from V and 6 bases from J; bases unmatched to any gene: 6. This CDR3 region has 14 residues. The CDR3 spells CASSIRGTGAEAFF. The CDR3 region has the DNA TGTGCCAGTAGTATCAGGGGGACAGGTGCTGAAGCTTTCTTT. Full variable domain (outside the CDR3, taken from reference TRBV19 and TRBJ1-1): DGGITQSPKYLFRKEGQNVTLSCEQNLNHDAMYWYRQDPGQGLRLIYYSQIVNDFQKGDIAEGYSVSREKKESFPLTVTSAQKNPTAFYLCASSIRGTGAEAFFGQGTRLTVV.

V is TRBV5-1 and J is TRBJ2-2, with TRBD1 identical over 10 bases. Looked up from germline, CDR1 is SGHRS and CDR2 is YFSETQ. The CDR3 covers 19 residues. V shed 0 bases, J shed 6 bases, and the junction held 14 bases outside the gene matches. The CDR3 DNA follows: TGCGCCAGCAGCTTGGGGAATTTCCGGACAGGGGGTTTTGCCGGGGAGCTGTTTTTT. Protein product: CASSLGNFRTGGFAGELFF.

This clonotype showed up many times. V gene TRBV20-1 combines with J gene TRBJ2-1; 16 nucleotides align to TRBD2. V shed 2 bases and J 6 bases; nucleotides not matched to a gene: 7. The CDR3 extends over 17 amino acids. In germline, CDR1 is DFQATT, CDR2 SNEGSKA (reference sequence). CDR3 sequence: CSARPGLAGGPTNEQFF. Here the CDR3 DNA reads TGCAGTGCTAGACCGGGACTAGCGGGGGGGCCTACCAATGAGCAGTTCTTC.

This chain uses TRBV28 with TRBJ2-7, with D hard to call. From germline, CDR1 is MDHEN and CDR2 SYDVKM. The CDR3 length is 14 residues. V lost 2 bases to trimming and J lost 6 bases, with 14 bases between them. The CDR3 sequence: CASSLIQSFGEQYF. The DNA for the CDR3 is TGTGCCAGCAGTTTAATTCAGTCTTTCGGCGAGCAGTACTTC.